The rows below give T cell receptor beta chains drawn from one sample of a study of T-cell memory formation after mild COVID-19. In TCRdb, the 5' RACE reads were re-called with MiXCR into one record per CDR3 protein. The sample contains some 190,000 distinct CDR3 sequences, approximately 20% of which appear only once. The sample taken for sequencing was PBMCs or a T cell subset sorted from them (not recorded which). Receptors originate from an adult woman who had mild COVID-19 (a few samples of this study predate the infection). Cell type and time point are not known. Both conserved end residues are part of each CDR3. Each record gives: J gene, D gene, V gene, clone size, CDR3 DNA, CDR3 protein. The D gene is left open where the match is weak. Clone size is given for some rows only: seen once, a few or many times, or a class if the clone is expanded.

TRBJ2-1	TRBD2	TRBV7-9	NA	TGTGCCAGCAGCCAAAGCGGGAGTTCCTACAATGAGCAGTTCTTC	CASSQSGSSYNEQFF
TRBJ2-3	NA	TRBV15	few	TGTGCCACCAGCAGAGATCGGAACACAGATACGCAGTATTTT	CATSRDRNTDTQYF
TRBJ1-1	NA	TRBV7-9	few	TGTGCCAGCAGCGAGGGTGGGGGCGCCACTGAAGCTTTCTTT	CASSEGGGATEAFF
TRBJ2-4	NA	TRBV6-1	NA	TGTGCCAGCAGTGAACTAAGGACACAGTACTTC	CASSELRTQYF
TRBJ1-1	NA	TRBV9	NA	TGTGCCAGCAGCCCCCACCCTACAGTGAACACTGAAGCTTTCTTT	CASSPHPTVNTEAFF
TRBJ2-1	TRBD2	TRBV2	NA	TGTGCCAGCAGGACTAGCGGGAGGGCGAATGAGCAGTTCTTC	CASRTSGRANEQFF
TRBJ2-5	NA	TRBV29-1	NA	TGCAGCGCGTCAACCCAGGGGGGCAGAAATATCCAGTACTTC	CSASTQGGRNIQYF
TRBJ1-1	NA	TRBV30	NA	TGTGCCTGGAGGGTGACTCAGGGCCAAGCTTTCTTT	CAWRVTQGQAFF
TRBJ2-1	TRBD2	TRBV4-3	NA	TGCGCCAGCAGCCCGACAGGACTAGCGGGAGGCAATGAGCAGTTCTTC	CASSPTGLAGGNEQFF
TRBJ1-3	NA	TRBV29-1	NA	TGCAGCGTTTCCGCAGGGGCTGGAAACACCATATATTTT	CSVSAGAGNTIYF
TRBJ1-5	NA	TRBV12-3/TRBV12-4	NA	TGTGCCAGCAGTTTTTTAAGCAATCAGCCCCAGCATTTT	CASSFLSNQPQHF
TRBJ2-1	NA	TRBV5-4	few	TGTGCCAGCAGCTTGTCCCGGGGGGCGAATGAGCAGTTCTTC	CASSLSRGANEQFF
TRBJ1-1	TRBD1	TRBV3-1	NA	TGTGCCAGCAGCTTAGGACAGGAAATGAACACTGAAGCTTTCTTT	CASSLGQEMNTEAFF
TRBJ2-1	TRBD2	TRBV27	many	TGTGCCAGCACCCCAGGACTAGCGGGAGTGTATGAGCAGTTCTTC	CASTPGLAGVYEQFF
TRBJ2-3	NA	TRBV3-1	NA	TGTGCCAGCAGCCAAGACCCCCAGGGGTCAGATACGCAGTATTTT	CASSQDPQGSDTQYF
TRBJ2-6	NA	TRBV12-3/TRBV12-4	NA	TGTGCCAGCACCTTTAGGGCAGGGTCTGGGGCCAACGTCCTGACTTTC	CASTFRAGSGANVLTF
TRBJ1-1	NA	TRBV4-1	NA	TGCGCCAGCAGCCGGGTTCATGGTAACACTGAAGCTTTCTTT	CASSRVHGNTEAFF
TRBJ1-6	NA	TRBV7-9	NA	TGTGCCAGCAGCTTAGCGTCAGGGAATTCACCCCTCCACTTT	CASSLASGNSPLHF
TRBJ2-5	NA	TRBV12-3/TRBV12-4	few	TGTGCCAGCAGTTTTATTGGGGGAGCCCAGTACTTC	CASSFIGGAQYF
TRBJ2-3	NA	TRBV7-2	NA	TGTGCCAGCAGGCTCGACACAGATACGCAGTATTTT	CASRLDTDTQYF
TRBJ2-5	TRBD2	TRBV6-6	many	TGTGCCAGCAGTTACTGGGGACTAGCGGGGGGCTCCTCCTTCCAAGAGACCCAGTACTTC	CASSYWGLAGGSSFQETQYF
TRBJ2-2	TRBD2	TRBV10-2	NA	TGCGCCAGCAGTGATCTAGGGCGGGGGACTAACACCGGGGAGCTGTTTTTT	CASSDLGRGTNTGELFF
TRBJ1-5	NA	TRBV5-5	NA	TGTGCCAGCAGCTGGATAGGAAATAGCAATCAGCCCCAGCATTTT	CASSWIGNSNQPQHF
TRBJ1-4	TRBD1	TRBV29-1	NA	TGCAGCGCGCAAGATCTTACAGGGGGTAAACTGTTTTTT	CSAQDLTGGKLFF
TRBJ1-1	NA	TRBV4-1	few	TGCGCCAGCAGCCAAGTGCAGGGCATGAACACTGAAGCTTTCTTT	CASSQVQGMNTEAFF
TRBJ2-5	NA	TRBV6-6	few	TGTGCCAGCAGTTACCCTCAAGAGACCCAGTACTTC	CASSYPQETQYF
TRBJ2-7	NA	TRBV4-1	many	TGCGCCAGCAGCCAAGAAGGCTACGAGCAGTACTTC	CASSQEGYEQYF
TRBJ1-5	NA	TRBV24-1	few	TGTGCCACCAGTCCCCAGGGCCCAAGCAATCAGCCCCAGCATTTT	CATSPQGPSNQPQHF
TRBJ2-7	NA	TRBV5-1	NA	TGCGCCAGCAGCTTGGGGACACTCTCCTACGAGCAGTACTTC	CASSLGTLSYEQYF
TRBJ1-1	TRBD1	TRBV18	NA	TGTGCCAGCTCACCGACGACAGGGATCACTGAAGCTTTCTTT	CASSPTTGITEAFF
TRBJ1-2	TRBD1	TRBV7-2	NA	TGTGCCAGCAGCTCCCCCCGGGACAGGGGGTATGGCTACACCTTC	CASSSPRDRGYGYTF
TRBJ1-1	NA	TRBV29-1	NA	TGCAGCGTTGAAGATCCAGGGGTCACTGAAGCTTTCTTT	CSVEDPGVTEAFF
TRBJ1-5	NA	TRBV27	few	TGTGCCAGCAGTTTAGTGGGAGAGCCCCAGCATTTT	CASSLVGEPQHF
TRBJ1-2	NA	TRBV12-3/TRBV12-4	NA	TGTGCCAGCAGTTGGCAAACAGGTGGTTATGACTACACCTTC	CASSWQTGGYDYTF
TRBJ2-5	TRBD1	TRBV7-3	NA	TGTGCCAGCAGCCAGGACAGGAGGGAGACCCAGTACTTC	CASSQDRRETQYF
TRBJ1-5	NA	TRBV18	many	TGTGCCAGCTCACCTGGGTTTCTTCAGCCCCAGCATTTT	CASSPGFLQPQHF
TRBJ2-4	TRBD1	TRBV9	NA	TGTGCCAGCAGCGCAGATTATGTCGGGACAGGCAAAAACATTCAGTACTTC	CASSADYVGTGKNIQYF
TRBJ1-1	TRBD1	TRBV6-5	NA	TGTGCCAGCAGCAATGGACAGGGTAGGGGCACTGAAGCTTTCTTT	CASSNGQGRGTEAFF
TRBJ1-1	TRBD1	TRBV4-2	few	TGTGCCAGCAGCCAAGATTCCTACAGGGGGATGAACACTGAAGCTTTCTTT	CASSQDSYRGMNTEAFF
TRBJ2-2	TRBD2	TRBV6-1	NA	TGTGCCAGCAGGTCCCCTGCATCGGGAGGGCCGAACACCGGGGAGCTGTTTTTT	CASRSPASGGPNTGELFF
TRBJ2-3	NA	TRBV6-6	few	TGTGCCAGCAGTTTTGGGGCTAGCACAGATACGCAGTATTTT	CASSFGASTDTQYF
TRBJ1-1	NA	TRBV18	NA	TGTGCCAGCTCACCCCTCCTCCGCGGCCAGTCCATGAACACTGAAGCTTTCTTT	CASSPLLRGQSMNTEAFF